The 21 T cell receptor beta chains reported below all come from one sample, sequenced in a study of control samples from healthy donors and cancer patients. Assay used: immunoSEQ multiplex PCR; TCRdb lists only in-frame clones, some missing. The repertoire holds about 89,000 clones, with 86% as singletons. The sequenced sample was blood. These receptor sequences come from a young man in good health.

This chain uses TRBV6-5 with TRBJ1-3; possible D gene TRBD1, 6 bases. In germline, CDR1 is MNHEY, CDR2 SVGAGI. This CDR3 is built from 15 residues. The ends were cut back, 0 bases at V and 4 bases at J, with 10 bases in the middle. The CDR3 DNA sequence: TGTGCCAGCAGTTACTCAGCGGGACACGGAAACACCATATATTTT. It codes for CASSYSAGHGNTIYF.

The chain is built from TRBV3-1 (or the pseudogene TRBV3-2) and TRBJ1-2; 8 nucleotides match TRBD1. Germline lookup yields CDR1 LGHDT and CDR2 YNNKEL (reference sequence). The CDR3 sequence is 15 residues long. Trimming removed 4 bases from V and 7 bases from J; junction bases left unmatched: 11. CDR3 nucleotides: TGTGCCAGCAGCCCGGCCCGAGCAGGGGGCAGTGGCTACACCTTC. Amino acids: CASSPARAGGSGYTF.

This rearrangement joins TRBV19 to TRBJ1-3, with D perhaps matching TRBD1 (5 bases). The V and J ends lost 3 bases and 0 bases respectively, with 9 bases between them. Per the germline V gene, CDR1 is LNHDA and CDR2 is SQIVND (reference sequence). The CDR3 length is 15 residues. CDR3 protein: CASSIRDFSGNTIYF. The CDR3 bases are TGTGCCAGTAGTATCAGGGACTTCTCTGGAAACACCATATATTTT.

The chain joins TRBV7-3 to TRBJ2-3; D may match TRBD1 or TRBD2 (5 bases each). Per germline, CDR1 SGHTA and CDR2 FQGTGA. The CDR3 covers 12 residues. The V and J ends lost 11 bases and 5 bases respectively, with 14 bases between them. In nucleotides, the CDR3 is TGTGCCCGTCTGGGGGTTGAAGATACGCAGTATTTT. As protein: CARLGVEDTQYF.

The V call is TRBV7-9, the J call TRBJ1-6; TRBD1 matches at 8 bases. Per the germline V gene, CDR1 is SEHNR and CDR2 is FQNEAQ (reference sequence). Unmatched junction bases numbered 10, after V lost 5 bases and J lost 7 bases. This CDR3 spans 16 amino acids. As DNA, the CDR3 is TGTGCCAGCAGCCCTACGAGAACAGGGGGAAATTCACCCCTCCACTTT. This encodes CASSPTRTGGNSPLHF.

The chain joins TRBV21-1 to TRBJ1-5; TRBD1 reflects the table's D call only, with no check against the DNA. TRBV21-1 is noted as a pseudogene. The CDR3 is 16 amino acids. CDR3: CASSKATGDSNQPQHF. CDR3 coding DNA: TGTGCCAGCAGCAAAGCGACAGGGGATAGCAATCAGCCCCAGCATTTT.

This rearrangement joins TRBV12-5 to TRBJ2-1; 9 nucleotides align to TRBD1. V gave up 7 bases and J gave up 6 bases; unmatched junction bases: 10. CDR1 is LGHNT, CDR2 FRNRAP, per germline. This CDR3 has 15 residues. CDR3 in DNA: TGTGCTAGTGCCACCCGGACAGGGGAAAGCAATGAGCAGTTCTTC. This codes for CASATRTGESNEQFF.

V usage is TRBV10-3 and J usage is TRBJ1-1; D is possibly TRBD1 (6 bases). CDR1 is ENHRY, CDR2 SYGVKD, per germline. The V gene lost 8 bases and the J gene lost 4 bases, with 11 bases spanning the gap. This CDR3 spans 12 amino acids. The chain's CDR3 is CAIRGGGTEAFF. CDR3 bases: TGTGCCATCCGAGGAGGGGGCACTGAAGCTTTCTTT.

The chain employs TRBV6-5 and TRBJ1-4; the D is unclear. Germline loops: CDR1 MNHEY, CDR2 SVGAGI. Trimming cost V 6 bases and J 3 bases, with 11 bases left between them. The CDR3 consists of 14 residues. In DNA form, the CDR3 reads TGTGCCAGCAGCCCCTGGGCGGCTAATGAAAAACTGTTTTTT. It specifies CASSPWAANEKLFF.

V is TRBV3-1 (or the pseudogene TRBV3-2) and J is TRBJ1-5, with 7 positions matching TRBD1. J was trimmed by 0 bases and V by 3 bases; bases with no gene match: 11. Germline loops: CDR1 LGHDT, CDR2 YNNKEL (reference sequence). The CDR3 consists of 18 residues. DNA of the CDR3: TGTGCCAGCAGCCACCTCTCCGGACAGGACCATAGCAATCAGCCCCAGCATTTT. Translation gives CASSHLSGQDHSNQPQHF.

The chain couples TRBV7-9 to TRBJ1-1; 7 nucleotides align to TRBD1. J was trimmed by 1 base and V by 5 bases; bases with no gene match: 4. The length of the CDR3 is 14 residues. Germline CDR1 is SEHNR and CDR2 is FQNEAQ (reference sequence). This CDR3 reads CASSQDRRNTEAFF. Written as DNA, the CDR3 is TGTGCCAGCAGCCAGGACAGGCGGAACACTGAAGCTTTCTTT.

The rearrangement joins TRBV5-1 to TRBJ2-2, with D possibly matching TRBD1 (6 bases). In germline, CDR1 is SGHRS, CDR2 YFSETQ. This CDR3 has 17 amino acids. The ends were cut back, 1 base at V and 0 bases at J, with 13 bases in the middle. The CDR3 region has the DNA TGCGCCAGCAGCTTGCCCCCGGACAGCCCGAACACCGGGGAGCTGTTTTTT. It translates to CASSLPPDSPNTGELFF. Full variable domain (outside the CDR3, taken from reference TRBV5-1 and TRBJ2-2): KAGVTQTPRYLIKTRGQQVTLSCSPISGHRSVSWYQQTPGQGLQFLFEYFSETQRNKGNFPGRFSGRQFSNSRSEMNVSTLELGDSALYLCASSLPPDSPNTGELFFGEGSRLTVL.

J is TRBJ2-5 and V is TRBV24-1, with TRBD2 matching 8 bases. Unmatched junction bases numbered 12, after V lost 9 bases and J lost 4 bases. The germline gives CDR1 KGHDR, CDR2 SFDVKD. CDR3 length: 15 residues. In nucleotides, the CDR3 is TGTGCCACCGGTTCAACGGGGGGGGGCTCAGAGACCCAGTACTTC. Residues: CATGSTGGGSETQYF.

The V and J genes are TRBV9 and TRBJ2-1; D is perhaps TRBD2 (7 bases). CDR1 is SGDLS, CDR2 YYNGEE, per germline. The V end lost 0 bases, the J end lost 14 bases, and 15 bases lay between the germline ends. This CDR3 spans 13 amino acids. As DNA, the CDR3 is TGTGCCAGCAGCGTAGCCCCGGGGGAGGGGGAGTTCTTC. The encoded protein is CASSVAPGEGEFF.

This clone appeared a few times. In DNA form, the CDR3 reads TGTGCCAGCAGCTTGTGGGGGGGAGATGGAAACACCATATATTTT. Its translation: CASSLWGGDGNTIYF. This rearrangement joins TRBV7-2 to TRBJ1-3, with a tentative D call TRBD1 (5 bases). This CDR3 spans 15 amino acids. Per germline, CDR1 SGHTA and CDR2 FQGNSA. V was cut by 3 bases and J by 3 bases, with 12 bases left in between.

This clone was seen once. The chain couples TRBV24-1 to TRBJ2-5; 8 bases line up with TRBD1. The CDR3 length is 15 residues. Germline values: CDR1 KGHDR, CDR2 SFDVKD. The J segment lost 1 base and the V segment lost 6 bases, leaving 6 bases of the junction unmatched. DNA of the CDR3: TGTGCCACCAGTCCCGGACAGGGAGGCCAAGAGACCCAGTACTTC. Its protein product is CATSPGQGGQETQYF.

Here the CDR3 reads CASSPPRTGSTDTQYF. The CDR3 region has the DNA TGTGCCAGCTCACCACCCCGGACAGGGAGCACAGATACGCAGTATTTT. The rearrangement joins TRBV18 to TRBJ2-3, with 8 bases matching TRBD1. Losses at the gene ends were 0 bases for V and 0 bases for J; bases not matched to a gene: 2. Germline V gene data show CDR1 as KGHSH and CDR2 as LQKENI. The CDR3 loop spans 16 amino acids.

This chain connects TRBV27 to TRBJ1-6; 9 bases align to TRBD1. J gave up 10 bases and V 3 bases, and 13 bases lay outside the gene matches. Germline V gene lookup returns CDR1 MNHEY and CDR2 SMNVEV (reference sequence). CDR3 length equals 17 residues. The CDR3 loop reads CASSFYPSGQGKSPLHF. The CDR3 DNA reads as TGTGCCAGCAGTTTTTACCCCTCGGGACAGGGTAAATCACCCCTCCACTTT.

J is TRBJ1-2 and V is TRBV27, with 8 bases that match TRBD1. Germline CDR1 is MNHEY and CDR2 is SMNVEV (reference sequence). V dropped 4 bases and J dropped 8; count of bases not matched to a gene: 6. This CDR3 is built from 13 residues. The CDR3 nucleotides read TGTGCCAGCAGTTCTCGGACAGGGTACGGCTACACCTTC. Translation: CASSSRTGYGYTF.

This chain's CDR3 is CASNRGSSGNQPQHF. The DNA for the CDR3 is TGTGCCAGCAACCGAGGATCGTCCGGCAATCAGCCCCAGCATTTT. The rearrangement joins TRBV28 to TRBJ1-5; no firm D call. The V gene's germline CDR1 is MDHEN and CDR2 SYDVKM. This CDR3 contains 15 residues. V lost 7 bases and J 2 bases, leaving 15 bases between the germline ends.

The V and J genes are TRBV7-8 and TRBJ2-1, with 9 positions matching TRBD2. Germline V lookup: CDR1 SGHVS, CDR2 FQNEAQ. V lost 5 bases to trimming and J lost 5 bases; unmatched junction nucleotides: 7. This CDR3 is built from 15 residues. The CDR3 reads CASSRGTSRDNEQFF. The CDR3 region has the DNA TGTGCCAGCAGCCGGGGGACTAGCCGAGACAATGAGCAGTTCTTC. The full variable domain, in which reference TRBV7-8 and TRBJ2-1 provide the parts outside the CDR3, is GAGVSQSPRYKVAKRGQDVALRCDPISGHVSLFWYQQALGQGPEFLTYFQNEAQLDKSGLPSDRFFAERPEGSVSTLKIQRTQQEDSAVYLCASSRGTSRDNEQFFGPGTRLTVL.